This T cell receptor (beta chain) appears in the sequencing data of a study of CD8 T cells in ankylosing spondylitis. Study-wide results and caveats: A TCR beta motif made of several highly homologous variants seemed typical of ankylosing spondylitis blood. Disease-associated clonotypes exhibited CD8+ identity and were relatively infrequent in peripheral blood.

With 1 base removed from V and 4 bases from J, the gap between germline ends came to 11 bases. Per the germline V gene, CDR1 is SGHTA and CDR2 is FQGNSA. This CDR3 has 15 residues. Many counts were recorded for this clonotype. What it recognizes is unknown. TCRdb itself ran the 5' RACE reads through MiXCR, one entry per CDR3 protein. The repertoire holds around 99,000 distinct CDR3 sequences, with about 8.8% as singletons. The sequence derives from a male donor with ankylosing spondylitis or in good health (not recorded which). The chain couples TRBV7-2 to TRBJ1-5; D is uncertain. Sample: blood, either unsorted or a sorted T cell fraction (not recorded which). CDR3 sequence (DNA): TGTGCCAGCAGCTTAGTGGGCGGCTATAATCAGCCCCAGCATTTT. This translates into CASSLVGGYNQPQHF. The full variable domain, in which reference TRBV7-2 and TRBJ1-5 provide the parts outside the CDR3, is GAGVSQSPSNKVTEKGKDVELRCDPISGHTALYWYRQSLGQGLEFLIYFQGNSAPDKSGLPSDRFSAERTGGSVSTLTIQRTQQEDSAVYLCASSLVGGYNQPQHFGDGTRLSIL.